These 8 T cell receptor beta chains share one sample of origin, sequenced in a study of shared clonotypes between healthy human individuals. This table comes from immunoSEQ multiplex PCR, and its TCRdb copy is limited to in-frame clones, with some not included. The sample lists over a million clones, roughly 96% occurring once. The sequenced sample was naive CD4+ T cells sorted from blood. The subset denotes: CD45RA+ positively selected. These receptors came from a man aged 25 to 40 in good health.

This clone was seen a single time. V is TRBV4-1 and J is TRBJ2-1; D tentatively fits TRBD1 or TRBD2 (5 bases each). Germline CDR1 MGHRA, CDR2 YSYEKL. V shed 0 bases and J shed 2 bases, with 14 bases lying between them. The CDR3 sequence is 17 residues long. Written as DNA, the CDR3 is TGCGCCAGCAGCCAAGAACCGGGGCTCGGGACCTACAATGAGCAGTTCTTC. It encodes CASSQEPGLGTYNEQFF.

This chain connects TRBV19 to TRBJ1-1, with no clear D. V was trimmed by 4 bases and J by 1 base, leaving 13 bases between them. The CDR3 has 15 residues. CDR1 is LNHDA, CDR2 SQIVND, per germline (reference sequence). The CDR3: CASSRETLKNTEAFF. CDR3 DNA: TGTGCCAGTAGTAGAGAGACACTGAAGAACACTGAAGCTTTCTTT.

This clone was seen just once. The chain joins TRBV4-3 to TRBJ2-7, with 9 bases lining up with TRBD1. Germline V CDR1 and CDR2: LGHNA, YSLEER. This CDR3 has 15 residues. With V trimmed by 1 base and J by 4 bases, 5 bases remained unmatched. CDR3 loop: CASSQVMTGGYEQYF. In DNA, the CDR3 is TGCGCCAGCAGCCAAGTCATGACAGGGGGATACGAGCAGTACTTC.

The chain carries TRBV28 and TRBJ1-1, with a weak D call TRBD1 (5 bases). This CDR3 contains 12 residues. Germline V lookup: CDR1 MDHEN, CDR2 SYDVKM. V dropped 6 bases and J dropped 8 bases, with 13 bases sitting between them. The CDR3 reads CASRLQEAEAFF. CDR3 DNA: TGTGCCAGCAGGCTACAGGAAGCAGAAGCTTTCTTT.

The chain employs TRBV18 and TRBJ2-5; D possibly matches TRBD1 or TRBD2 (5 bases each). Trimming removed 3 bases from V and 2 bases from J, with 10 bases in between. Germline V gene data show CDR1 as KGHSH and CDR2 as LQKENI. CDR3 size: 14 residues. The CDR3 DNA sequence: TGTGCCAGCTCACCGGGACGGTCGCAAGAGACCCAGTACTTC. Encoded protein: CASSPGRSQETQYF.

To note about this clone: This sample includes further DNA sequences coding for the same CDR3. The chain recombines TRBV9 with TRBJ2-3, with D perhaps matching TRBD1 (6 bases). Deletions cut 0 bases from V and 4 bases from J, with 9 bases between. CDR3 length equals 14 residues. Germline V gene data show CDR1 as SGDLS and CDR2 as YYNGEE. CDR3 DNA: TGTGCCAGCAGCGTAGCAGGGGTGGCAGATACGCAGTATTTT. Translating gives CASSVAGVADTQYF.

The chain combines TRBV5-4 with TRBJ2-5; no clear D. Germline values: CDR1 SGHNT, CDR2 YYREEE (reference sequence). Trimming left V 0 bases short and J 3 bases short, with 6 bases between. The CDR3 loop spans 13 amino acids. CDR3 bases: TGTGCCAGCAGCTTGGTGTGGGAAGAGACCCAGTACTTC. This encodes CASSLVWEETQYF.

This clone has only one observation. V is TRBV5-1 and J is TRBJ1-1; D not resolved. The germline V and J ends were trimmed by 2 bases and 5 bases, with 13 bases remaining between them. In germline, CDR1 is SGHRS, CDR2 YFSETQ. This CDR3 is 14 amino acids long. CDR3 in DNA: TGCGCCAGCAGCTTAAGTGAGGGATATACTGAAGCTTTCTTT. It encodes CASSLSEGYTEAFF.